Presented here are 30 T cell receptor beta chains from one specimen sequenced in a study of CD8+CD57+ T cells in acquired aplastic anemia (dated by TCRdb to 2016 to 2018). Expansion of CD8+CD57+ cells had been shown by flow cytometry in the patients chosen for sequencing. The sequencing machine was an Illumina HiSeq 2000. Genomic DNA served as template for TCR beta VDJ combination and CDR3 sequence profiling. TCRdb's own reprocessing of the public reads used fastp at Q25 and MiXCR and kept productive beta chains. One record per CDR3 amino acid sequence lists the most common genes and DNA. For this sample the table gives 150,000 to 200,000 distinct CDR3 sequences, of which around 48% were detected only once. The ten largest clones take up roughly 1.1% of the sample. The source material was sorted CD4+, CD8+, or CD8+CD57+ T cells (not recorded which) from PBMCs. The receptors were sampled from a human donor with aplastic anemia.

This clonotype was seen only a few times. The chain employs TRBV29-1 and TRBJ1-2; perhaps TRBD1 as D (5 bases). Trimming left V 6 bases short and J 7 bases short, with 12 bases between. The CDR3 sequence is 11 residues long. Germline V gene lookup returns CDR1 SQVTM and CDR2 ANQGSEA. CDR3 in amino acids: CSVLAGAGYTF. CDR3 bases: TGCAGCGTCTTAGCTGGGGCTGGCTACACCTTC.

CDR3 coding DNA: TGTGCCAGCAGCCAAGACAGGGGACTAGGGGAAAAACTGTTTTTT. Its translation is CASSQDRGLGEKLFF. The chain joins TRBV4-2 to TRBJ1-4; possibly TRBD1 for D (6 bases). The CDR3 has 15 amino acids. Per germline, CDR1 LGHNA and CDR2 YNFKEQ. Between the trimmed V and J ends, which lost 0 bases and 8 bases, there was a span of 13 bases.

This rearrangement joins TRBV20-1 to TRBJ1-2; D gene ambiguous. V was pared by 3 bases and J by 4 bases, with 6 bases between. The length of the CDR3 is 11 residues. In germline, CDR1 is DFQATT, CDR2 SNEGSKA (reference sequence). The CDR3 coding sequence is TGCAGTGCTAGGATACCCTATGGCTACACCTTC. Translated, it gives CSARIPYGYTF.

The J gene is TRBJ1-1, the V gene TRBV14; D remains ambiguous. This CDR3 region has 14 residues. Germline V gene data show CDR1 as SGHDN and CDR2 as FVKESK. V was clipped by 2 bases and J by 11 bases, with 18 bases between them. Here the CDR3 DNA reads TGTGCCAGCAGCCAAAAGGGAGGAGGTATCCGGGCTTTCTTT. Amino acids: CASSQKGGGIRAFF.

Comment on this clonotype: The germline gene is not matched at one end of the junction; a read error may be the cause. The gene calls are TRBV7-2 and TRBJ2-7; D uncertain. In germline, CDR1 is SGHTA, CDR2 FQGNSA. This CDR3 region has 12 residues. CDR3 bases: TGTGTCAGCGCGTACTTTCGGAGCGAGCAGTACTTC. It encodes CVSAYFRSEQYF.

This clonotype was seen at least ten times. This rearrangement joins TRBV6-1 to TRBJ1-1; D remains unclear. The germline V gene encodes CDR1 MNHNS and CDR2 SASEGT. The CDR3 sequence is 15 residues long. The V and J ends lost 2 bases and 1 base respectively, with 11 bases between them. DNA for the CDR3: TGTGCCAGCAGTGAAAACCCGGTCTCGAACACTGAAGCTTTCTTT. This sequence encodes CASSENPVSNTEAFF.

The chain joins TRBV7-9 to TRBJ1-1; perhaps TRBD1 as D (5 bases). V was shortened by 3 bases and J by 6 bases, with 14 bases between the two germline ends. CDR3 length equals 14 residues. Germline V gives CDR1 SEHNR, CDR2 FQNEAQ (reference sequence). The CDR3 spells CASSFVGGLAEAFF. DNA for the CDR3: TGTGCCAGCAGCTTTGTCGGGGGGTTGGCTGAAGCTTTCTTT.

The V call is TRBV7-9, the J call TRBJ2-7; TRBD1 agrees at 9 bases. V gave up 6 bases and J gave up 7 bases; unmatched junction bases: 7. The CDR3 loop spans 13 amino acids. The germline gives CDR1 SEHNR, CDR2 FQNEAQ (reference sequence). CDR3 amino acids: CASRYRGREEQYF. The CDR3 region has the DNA TGTGCCAGCAGGTACAGGGGGCGCGAAGAGCAGTACTTC. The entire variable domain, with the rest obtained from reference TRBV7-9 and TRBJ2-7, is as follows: DTGVSQNPRHKITKRGQNVTFRCDPISEHNRLYWYRQTLGQGPEFLTYFQNEAQLEKSRLLSDRFSAERPKGSFSTLEIQRTEQGDSAMYLCASRYRGREEQYFGPGTRLTVT.

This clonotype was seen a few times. Here the CDR3 DNA reads TGTGCCAGCAGCTTAACGTTTCTTACAGGGGGTCGAACAGATACGCAGTATTTT. Protein sequence: CASSLTFLTGGRTDTQYF. The V gene is TRBV7-3, the J gene TRBJ2-3; 8 bases are a match to TRBD1. The CDR3 spans 18 residues. The V gene end was trimmed by 0 bases and the J gene end by 3 bases; junction bases not matched to a gene: 11. Germline V gives CDR1 SGHTA, CDR2 FQGTGA.

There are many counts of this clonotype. CDR3 residues: CASRAGLAGGGELFF. The CDR3 DNA sequence: TGTGCCAGCAGGGCGGGACTAGCGGGGGGCGGGGAGCTGTTTTTT. The chain joins TRBV12-3 or TRBV12-4 to TRBJ2-2, with TRBD2 matching over 15 bases. The CDR3 sequence is 15 residues long. Trimming at V came to 6 bases and at J to 7 bases, leaving 3 bases not matched to a gene.

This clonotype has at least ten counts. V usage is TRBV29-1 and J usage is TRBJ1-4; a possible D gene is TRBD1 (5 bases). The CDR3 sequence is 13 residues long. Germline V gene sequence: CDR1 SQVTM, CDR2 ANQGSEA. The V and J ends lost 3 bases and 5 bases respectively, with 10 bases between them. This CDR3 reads CSVDSGENEKLFF. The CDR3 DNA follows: TGCAGCGTTGATTCGGGGGAAAATGAAAAACTGTTTTTT.

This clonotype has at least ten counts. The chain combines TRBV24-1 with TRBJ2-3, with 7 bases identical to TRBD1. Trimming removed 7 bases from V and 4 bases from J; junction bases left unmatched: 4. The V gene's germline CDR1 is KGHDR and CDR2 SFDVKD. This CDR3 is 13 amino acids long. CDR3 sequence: CATRPTGADTQYF. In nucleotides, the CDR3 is TGTGCCACCAGACCCACAGGGGCAGATACGCAGTATTTT.

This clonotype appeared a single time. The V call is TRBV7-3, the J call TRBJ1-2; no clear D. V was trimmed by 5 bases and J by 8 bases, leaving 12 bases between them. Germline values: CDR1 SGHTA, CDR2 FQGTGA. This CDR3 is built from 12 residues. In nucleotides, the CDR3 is TGTGCCAGCAGCCCCGACGTTGAAGGCTACACCTTC. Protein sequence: CASSPDVEGYTF.

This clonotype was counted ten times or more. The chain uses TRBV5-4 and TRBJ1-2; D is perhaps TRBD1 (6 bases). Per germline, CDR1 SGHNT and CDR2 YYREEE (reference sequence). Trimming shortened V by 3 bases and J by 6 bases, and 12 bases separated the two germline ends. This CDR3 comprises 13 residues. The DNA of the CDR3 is TGTGCCAGCAGCTCACAGGGAAGGGATGGCTACACCTTC. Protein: CASSSQGRDGYTF.

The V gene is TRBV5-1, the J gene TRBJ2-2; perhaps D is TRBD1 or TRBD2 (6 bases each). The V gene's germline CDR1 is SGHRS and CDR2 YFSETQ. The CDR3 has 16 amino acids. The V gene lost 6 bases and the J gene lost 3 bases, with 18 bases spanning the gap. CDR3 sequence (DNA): TGCGCCAGCACGTTTCAAGGACAGCGGGACACCGGGGAGCTGTTTTTT. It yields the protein CASTFQGQRDTGELFF.

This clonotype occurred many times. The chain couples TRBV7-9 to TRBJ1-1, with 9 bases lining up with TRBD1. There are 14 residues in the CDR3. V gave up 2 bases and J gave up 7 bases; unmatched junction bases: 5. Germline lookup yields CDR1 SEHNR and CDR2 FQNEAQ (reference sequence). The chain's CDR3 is CASSLTGGSLEAFF. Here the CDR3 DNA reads TGTGCCAGCAGCTTAACAGGGGGCTCCCTTGAAGCTTTCTTT.

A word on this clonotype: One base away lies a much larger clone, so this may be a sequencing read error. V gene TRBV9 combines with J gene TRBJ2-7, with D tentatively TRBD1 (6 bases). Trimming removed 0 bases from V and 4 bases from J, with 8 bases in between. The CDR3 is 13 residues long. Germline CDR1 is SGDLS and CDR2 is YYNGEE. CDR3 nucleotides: TGTGCCAGCAGCGTAGAAACAGGGTACGAGCAGTACTTC. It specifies CASSVETGYEQYF.

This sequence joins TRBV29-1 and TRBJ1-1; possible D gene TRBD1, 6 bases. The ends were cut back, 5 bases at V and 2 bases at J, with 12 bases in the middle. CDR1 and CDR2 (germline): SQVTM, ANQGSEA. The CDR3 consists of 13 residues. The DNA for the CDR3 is TGCAGCGTTACAGGGACCGGAAACACTGAAGCTTTCTTT. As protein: CSVTGTGNTEAFF.

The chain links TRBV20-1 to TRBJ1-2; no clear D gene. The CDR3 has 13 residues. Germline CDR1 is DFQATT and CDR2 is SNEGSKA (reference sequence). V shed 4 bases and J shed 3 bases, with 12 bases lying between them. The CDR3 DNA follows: TGCAGTGCTATACCGACTTCCGACTATGGCTACACCTTC. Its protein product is CSAIPTSDYGYTF.

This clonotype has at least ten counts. CDR3 in amino acids: CASRDSGTTSGNTIYF. The CDR3 DNA is TGCGCCAGCAGGGACTCCGGGACAACCTCTGGAAACACCATATATTTT. The chain has TRBV10-2 and TRBJ1-3; maybe TRBD1 (6 bases). This CDR3 has 16 residues. Germline CDR1 and CDR2: WSHSY and SAAADI. Trimming shortened V by 6 bases and J by 0 bases, and 15 bases separated the two germline ends.

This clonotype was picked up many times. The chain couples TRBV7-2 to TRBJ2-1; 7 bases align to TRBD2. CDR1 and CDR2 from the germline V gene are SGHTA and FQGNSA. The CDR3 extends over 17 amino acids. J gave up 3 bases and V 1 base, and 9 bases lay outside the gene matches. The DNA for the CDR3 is TGTGCCAGCAGCTTAGGGACTAGTGGCCACTACTACAATGAGCAGTTCTTC. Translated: CASSLGTSGHYYNEQFF.

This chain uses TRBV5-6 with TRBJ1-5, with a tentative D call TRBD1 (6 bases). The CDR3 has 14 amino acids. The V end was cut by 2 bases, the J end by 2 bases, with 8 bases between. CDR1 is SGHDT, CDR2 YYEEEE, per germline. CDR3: CASSFWTGNQPQHF. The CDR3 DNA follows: TGTGCCAGCAGCTTCTGGACAGGCAATCAGCCCCAGCATTTT.

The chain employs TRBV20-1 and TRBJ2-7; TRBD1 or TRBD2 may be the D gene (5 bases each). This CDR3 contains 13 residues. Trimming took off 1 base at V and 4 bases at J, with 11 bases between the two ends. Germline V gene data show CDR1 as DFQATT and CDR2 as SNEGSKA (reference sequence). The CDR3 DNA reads TGCAGTGCTAGAGGCGCCAGGGAGTACGAGCAGTACTTC. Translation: CSARGAREYEQYF.

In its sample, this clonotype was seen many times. CDR3 nucleotides: TGCAGCGTAAACAGGGGGGCGGGGGAAAAACTGTTTTTT. Translation: CSVNRGAGEKLFF. This chain joins TRBV29-1 and TRBJ1-4; 8 bases match TRBD1. Germline trimming cut 6 bases from V and 8 bases from J; bases unmatched to any gene: 8. The V gene's germline CDR1 is SQVTM and CDR2 ANQGSEA. The CDR3 runs to 13 residues.

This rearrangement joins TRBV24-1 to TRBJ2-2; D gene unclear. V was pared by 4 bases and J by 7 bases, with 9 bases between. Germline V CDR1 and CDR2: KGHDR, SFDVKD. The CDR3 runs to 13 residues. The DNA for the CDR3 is TGTGCCACCAGTGACCGATTGGTCGGGGAGCTGTTTTTT. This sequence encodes CATSDRLVGELFF.

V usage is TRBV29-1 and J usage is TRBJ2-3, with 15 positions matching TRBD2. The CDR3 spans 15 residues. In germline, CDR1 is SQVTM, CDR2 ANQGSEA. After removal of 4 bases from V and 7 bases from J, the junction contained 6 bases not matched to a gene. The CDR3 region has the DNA TGCAGCGTTGCGCGGACTAGCGGGGGGGCTTATACGCAGTATTTT. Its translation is CSVARTSGGAYTQYF.

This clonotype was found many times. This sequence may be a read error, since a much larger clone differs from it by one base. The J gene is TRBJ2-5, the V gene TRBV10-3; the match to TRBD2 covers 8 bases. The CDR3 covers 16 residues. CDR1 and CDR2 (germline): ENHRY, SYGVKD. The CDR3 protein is CAISDLPGTRVETRYF. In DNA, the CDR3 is TGTGCCATCAGTGACCTTCCCGGGACTAGGGTAGAGACCCGGTACTTC.

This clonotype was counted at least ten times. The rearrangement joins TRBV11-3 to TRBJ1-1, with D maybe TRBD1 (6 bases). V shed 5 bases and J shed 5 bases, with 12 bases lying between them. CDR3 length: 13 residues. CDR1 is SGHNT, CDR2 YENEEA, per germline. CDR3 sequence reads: CASSPEGGTEAFF. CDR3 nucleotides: TGTGCCAGCAGCCCGGAGGGGGGGACTGAAGCTTTCTTT.

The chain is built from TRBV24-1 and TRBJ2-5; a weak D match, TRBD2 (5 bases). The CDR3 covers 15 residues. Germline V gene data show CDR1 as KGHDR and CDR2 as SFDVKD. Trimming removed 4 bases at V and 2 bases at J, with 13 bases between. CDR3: CATSEPGVGQETQYF. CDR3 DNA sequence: TGTGCCACCAGTGAACCCGGGGTAGGGCAAGAGACCCAGTACTTC.

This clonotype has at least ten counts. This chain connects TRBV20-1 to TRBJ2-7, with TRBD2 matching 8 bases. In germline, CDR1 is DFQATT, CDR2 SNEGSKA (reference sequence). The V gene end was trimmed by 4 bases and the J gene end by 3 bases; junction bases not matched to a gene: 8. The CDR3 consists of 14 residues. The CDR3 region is CSAKGLVGGYEQYF. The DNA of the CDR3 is TGCAGTGCTAAGGGACTAGTTGGGGGCTACGAGCAGTACTTC.